The T cell receptor beta chain under discussion was sequenced for a study of blood T cell repertoires in COVID-19. The overall study: There were acute and convalescent COVID-19 samples, and they came from the United States, Italy and Spain. The cDNA or gDNA used as material had been derived from T cells, B-cell-depleted T cells, or PBMCs.

This CDR3 has 14 residues. V gave up 5 bases and J gave up 1 base; unmatched junction bases: 5. CDR1 is LNHDA and CDR2 is SQIVND in the germline V gene (reference sequence). In the authors' methods: Reference gene primer amplification in the assay estimated nucleated cell counts. Profiled with immunoSEQ multiplex PCR; TCRdb holds only in-frame clones, not every one. That table is the source of V, J and clone size, and D and trimming were worked out from the DNA. The data contain tens of thousands of clones, 88% of them singletons. The V gene is TRBV19, the J gene TRBJ2-7; the match to TRBD1 covers 7 bases. The sequence was obtained from a human donor in a cohort sampled during active COVID-19. Source material: peripheral blood. DNA of the CDR3: TGTGCCAGTAGTGCCCGGGACAGTTCCTACGAGCAGTACTTC. It is translated as CASSARDSSYEQYF.